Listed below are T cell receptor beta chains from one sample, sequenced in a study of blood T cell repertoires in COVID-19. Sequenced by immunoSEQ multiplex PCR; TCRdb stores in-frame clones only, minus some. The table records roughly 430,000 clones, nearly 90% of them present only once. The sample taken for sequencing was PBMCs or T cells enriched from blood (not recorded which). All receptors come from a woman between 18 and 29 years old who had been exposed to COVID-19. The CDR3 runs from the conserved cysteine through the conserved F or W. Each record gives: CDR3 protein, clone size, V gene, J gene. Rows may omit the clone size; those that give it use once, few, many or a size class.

CASSLAPGVFTGELFF	.	TRBV7-8	TRBJ2-2
CASSWTGGDQPQHF	.	TRBV10-2	TRBJ1-5
CATRNLGPNTEAFF	.	TRBV28	TRBJ1-1
CASSPKTSGRSSYNEQFF	.	TRBV5-5	TRBJ2-1
CASSIDRTGVYGYTF	.	TRBV19	TRBJ1-2
CASSYDSATNEKLFF	.	TRBV5-6	TRBJ1-4
CASTLTGGFTEAFF	.	TRBV19	TRBJ1-1
CSGRSSSYEQYF	.	TRBV29-1	TRBJ2-7
CASSISDEQFF	few	TRBV19	TRBJ2-1
CASSPGGDQPQHF	few	TRBV18	TRBJ1-5
CASRAMRGTGELFF	.	TRBV7-9	TRBJ2-2
CASSWGPDRALYEQYF	.	TRBV6-2/TRBV6-3	TRBJ2-7
CASSLGGGGTDTQYF	.	TRBV2	TRBJ2-3
CASSEIGGLAKNIQYF	.	TRBV10-2	TRBJ2-4
CASGLNEQFF	.	TRBV6-5	TRBJ2-1
CASRTGTENTEAFF	.	TRBV5-1	TRBJ1-1
CASSPLGGKNYGYTF	.	TRBV4-1	TRBJ1-2
CASSLWRNLGPGNTIYF	.	TRBV28	TRBJ1-3
CASSSPGGGSDADTQYF	.	TRBV2	TRBJ2-3
CASSLYGSGNEKLFF	.	TRBV28	TRBJ1-4
CASSPGSHEQYF	.	TRBV9	TRBJ2-7